The clone carrying this T cell receptor beta chain was counted ten times or more. This entry comes from a study of T-cell memory formation after mild COVID-19. TCRdb passed the 5' RACE reads through MiXCR, listing each CDR3 protein once. The sample has some 490,000 distinct CDR3 sequences; roughly 20% are singletons. From germline, CDR1 is SGDLS and CDR2 YYNGEE. This CDR3 contains 17 residues. V was clipped by 4 bases and J by 3 bases, with 23 bases between them. J is TRBJ2-7 and V is TRBV9; no firm D call. The sample consisted of PBMCs or a T cell subset sorted from them (not recorded which). This clonotype originated in an adult woman who had mild COVID-19 (a few samples of this study predate the infection). Cell type and time point are not known. DNA of the CDR3: TGTGCCAGCAGCCCTCGGCCCGAGTCGGCTAGTAGCTACGAGCAGTACTTC. As protein: CASSPRPESASSYEQYF. Drawing the rest from reference TRBV9 and TRBJ2-7, the complete variable domain is DSGVTQTPKHLITATGQRVTLRCSPRSGDLSVYWYQQSLDQGLQFLIQYYNGEERAKGNILERFSAQQFPDLHSELNLSSLELGDSALYFCASSPRPESASSYEQYFGPGTRLTVT.